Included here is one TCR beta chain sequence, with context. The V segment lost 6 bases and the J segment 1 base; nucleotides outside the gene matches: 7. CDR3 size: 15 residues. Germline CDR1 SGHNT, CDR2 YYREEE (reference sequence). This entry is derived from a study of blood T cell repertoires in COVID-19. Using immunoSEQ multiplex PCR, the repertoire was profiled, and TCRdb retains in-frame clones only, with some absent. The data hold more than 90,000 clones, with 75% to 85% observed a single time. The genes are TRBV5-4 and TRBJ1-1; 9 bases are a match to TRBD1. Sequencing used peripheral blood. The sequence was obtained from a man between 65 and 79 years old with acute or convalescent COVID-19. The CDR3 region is CASKGQGVRNTEAFF. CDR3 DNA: TGTGCCAGCAAGGGACAGGGAGTAAGGAACACTGAAGCTTTCTTT.